These T cell receptor beta chains were read from a single sample in a study of shared clonotypes between healthy human individuals. Here immunoSEQ multiplex PCR was the method, and the copy in TCRdb shows in-frame clones only, minus some. The sample holds some 2.3 million clones; 80% to 95% are singletons and the top ten take around 0.4%. The sequenced material came from naive CD4+ T cells from PBMCs. These receptors came from a man aged 18 to 30 in good health. Some clones in this sample may be carry-over from other donors' samples. Each CDR3 is given with its conserved first and last residue. Fields, in order: D gene, clone size, J gene, V gene, CDR3 protein, CDR3 DNA. D genes are given only for firm matches. For some rows the clone size is stated as once, few or many, or as a class when expanded; others skip it.

>.|.|TRBJ2-3|TRBV4-2
CASSQVQGQGDTQYF
TGTGCCAGCAGCCAAGTTCAGGGACAAGGGGATACGCAGTATTTT
>.|.|TRBJ2-6|TRBV5-1
CASRPGGALSGANVLTF
TGCGCCAGCCGCCCGGGCGGCGCGTTATCTGGGGCCAACGTCCTGACTTTC
>TRBD1|once|TRBJ1-5|TRBV28
CASSHHRGRGNQPQHF
TGTGCCAGCAGCCATCACAGGGGGCGAGGCAATCAGCCCCAGCATTTT
>TRBD1|.|TRBJ2-7|TRBV5-8
CASSHTRTGNHEQYF
TGTGCCAGCAGCCATACTCGGACAGGGAACCACGAGCAGTACTTC
>TRBD2|.|TRBJ2-7|TRBV15
CATSRGGWGGRFYEQYF
TGTGCCACCAGCAGAGGAGGGTGGGGCGGGAGGTTCTACGAGCAGTACTTC
>.|.|TRBJ2-5|TRBV30
CAWGGLGTQYF
TGTGCCTGGGGGGGCTTAGGGACCCAGTACTTC
>TRBD1|.|TRBJ2-2|TRBV7-8
CASSLGTGFTGELFF
TGTGCCAGCAGCTTAGGGACAGGGTTCACCGGGGAGCTGTTTTTT
>TRBD1|.|TRBJ2-1|TRBV4-1
CASSQPGQDSYNEQFF
TGCGCCAGCAGCCAACCGGGACAGGACTCCTACAATGAGCAGTTCTTC
>TRBD2|.|TRBJ2-3|TRBV7-2
CASSLLAGASPGTQYF
TGTGCCAGCAGCTTACTAGCGGGAGCCTCCCCGGGTACGCAGTATTTT
>TRBD2|.|TRBJ2-7|TRBV5-1
CASRPGTSGLPYEQYF
TGCGCCAGCAGACCCGGGACTAGCGGCCTTCCCTACGAGCAGTACTTC